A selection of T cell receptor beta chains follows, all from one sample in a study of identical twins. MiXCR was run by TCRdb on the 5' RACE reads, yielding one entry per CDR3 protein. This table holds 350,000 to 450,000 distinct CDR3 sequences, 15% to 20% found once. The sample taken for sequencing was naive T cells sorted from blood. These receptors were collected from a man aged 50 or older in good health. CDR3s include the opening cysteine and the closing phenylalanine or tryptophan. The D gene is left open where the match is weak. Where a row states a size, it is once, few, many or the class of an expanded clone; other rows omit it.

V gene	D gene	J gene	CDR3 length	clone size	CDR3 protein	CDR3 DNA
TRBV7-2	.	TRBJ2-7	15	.	CASSLSSGLSYEQYF	TGTGCCAGCAGCTTGAGCAGTGGATTATCCTACGAGCAGTACTTC
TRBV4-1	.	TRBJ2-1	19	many	CASSQLIGKRGGPYNEQFF	TGCGCCAGCAGCCAACTTATTGGGAAAAGGGGGGGCCCCTACAATGAGCAGTTCTTC
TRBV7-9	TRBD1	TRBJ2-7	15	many	CASSSPWTGSEEQYF	TGTGCCAGCAGCTCCCCATGGACAGGGTCGGAAGAGCAGTACTTC
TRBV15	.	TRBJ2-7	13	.	CATSRGGQVGMNF	TGTGCCACCAGCAGAGGGGGACAAGTAGGGATGAACTTC
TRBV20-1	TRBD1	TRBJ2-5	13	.	CSADRSTGETQYF	TGCAGTGCGGACAGGTCGACAGGGGAGACCCAGTACTTC
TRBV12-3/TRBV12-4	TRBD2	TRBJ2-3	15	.	CASSFGGAYGDTQYF	TGTGCCAGCAGTTTCGGGGGGGCGTATGGAGATACGCAGTATTTT
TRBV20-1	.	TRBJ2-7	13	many	CSAGPGRIYEQYF	TGCAGTGCTGGACCCGGCCGGATCTACGAGCAGTACTTC
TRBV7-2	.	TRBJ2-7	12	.	CASSPYVYEQYF	TGTGCCAGCAGCCCCTACGTCTACGAGCAGTACTTC
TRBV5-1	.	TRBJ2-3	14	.	CASSLAGDGDTQYF	TGCGCCAGCAGCTTGGCGGGGGACGGAGATACGCAGTATTTT
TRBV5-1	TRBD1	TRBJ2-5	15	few	CASSLGAGQEETQYF	TGCGCCAGCAGCTTGGGTGCGGGACAGGAAGAGACCCAGTACTTC
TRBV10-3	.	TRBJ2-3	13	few	CAIGPYHTDTQYF	TGTGCCATCGGGCCCTACCACACAGATACGCAGTATTTT
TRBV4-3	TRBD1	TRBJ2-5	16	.	CASSQDLQGAGETQYF	TGCGCCAGCAGCCAGGATCTACAGGGGGCGGGGGAGACCCAGTACTTC
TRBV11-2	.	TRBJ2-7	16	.	CASSLYLGAASYEQYF	TGTGCCAGCAGCTTATATCTAGGGGCAGCTTCCTACGAGCAGTACTTC
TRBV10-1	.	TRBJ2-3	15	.	CASSESRPREDTQYF	TGCGCCAGCAGTGAGTCGAGACCCCGAGAGGATACGCAGTATTTT
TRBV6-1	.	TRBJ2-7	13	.	CASSEEPGYEQYF	TGTGCCAGCAGTGAAGAACCGGGCTACGAGCAGTACTTC
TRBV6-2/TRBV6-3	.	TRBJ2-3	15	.	CASMDSPTSTDTQYF	TGTGCCAGCATGGACAGCCCTACTAGCACAGATACGCAGTATTTT
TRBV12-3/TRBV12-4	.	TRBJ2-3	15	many	CASSLRRGGTDTQYF	TGTGCCAGCAGTTTAAGAAGGGGCGGGACAGATACGCAGTATTTT
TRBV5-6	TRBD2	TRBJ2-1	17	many	CASSLRTSGKTYNEQFF	TGTGCCAGCAGCCTCCGGACTAGCGGGAAGACCTACAATGAGCAGTTCTTC
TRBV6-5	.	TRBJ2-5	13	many	CASSYGAWETQYF	TGTGCCAGCAGTTACGGAGCTTGGGAGACCCAGTACTTC
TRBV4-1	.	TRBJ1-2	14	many	CASSQDQAVYGYTF	TGCGCCAGCAGCCAAGATCAGGCAGTATATGGCTACACCTTC
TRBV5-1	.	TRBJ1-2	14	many	CASSQEGLGTRYTF	TGCGCCAGCAGCCAGGAGGGATTGGGTACACGCTACACCTTC
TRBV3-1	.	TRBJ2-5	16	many	CASSPLLRQLQETQYF	TGTGCCAGCAGCCCGCTTTTGAGACAGCTCCAAGAGACCCAGTACTTC
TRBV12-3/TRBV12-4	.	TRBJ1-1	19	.	CASSLSGRRGGPVGTEAFF	TGTGCCAGCAGTTTAAGTGGGCGGAGGGGTGGACCAGTCGGCACTGAAGCTTTCTTT
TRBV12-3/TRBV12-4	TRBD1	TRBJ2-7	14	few	CASSGTESSYEQYF	TGTGCCAGCAGTGGGACAGAAAGCTCCTACGAGCAGTACTTC
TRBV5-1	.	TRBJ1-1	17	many	CASSFGLGQGRATEAFF	TGCGCCAGCAGCTTTGGGTTGGGTCAGGGGCGGGCCACTGAAGCTTTCTTT
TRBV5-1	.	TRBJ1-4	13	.	CASAAGDNEKLFF	TGCGCCAGCGCTGCTGGGGACAATGAAAAACTGTTTTTT
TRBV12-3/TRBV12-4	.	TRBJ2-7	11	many	CASSLNEEQYF	TGTGCCAGCAGTTTAAACGAGGAGCAGTACTTC
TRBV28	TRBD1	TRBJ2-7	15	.	CASSSRDRVDHEQYF	TGTGCCAGCAGTTCCCGGGACAGGGTTGACCACGAGCAGTACTTC
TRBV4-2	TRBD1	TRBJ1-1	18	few	CASSQASPVGQGWGEAFF	TGTGCCAGCAGCCAAGCATCACCGGTGGGACAGGGGTGGGGTGAAGCTTTCTTT
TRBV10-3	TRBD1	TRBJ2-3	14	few	CAISGQGAADTQYF	TGTGCCATCAGCGGACAGGGGGCAGCAGATACGCAGTATTTT
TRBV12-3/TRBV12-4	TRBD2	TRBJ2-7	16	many	CASSSPTSGGAYEQYF	TGTGCCAGCAGCTCCCCGACTAGCGGGGGAGCCTACGAGCAGTACTTC
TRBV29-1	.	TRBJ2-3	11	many	CSVGGRDTQYF	TGCAGCGTTGGAGGGCGGGATACGCAGTATTTT
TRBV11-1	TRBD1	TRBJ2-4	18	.	CASSLVGQRNRAKNIQYF	TGTGCCAGCAGCTTAGTGGGACAGAGGAACAGAGCCAAAAACATTCAGTACTTC
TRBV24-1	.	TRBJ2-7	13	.	CATSDAVRDEQYF	TGTGCCACCAGTGACGCCGTGAGGGACGAGCAGTACTTC
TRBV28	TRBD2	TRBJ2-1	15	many	CASSFTGGSYNEQFF	TGTGCCAGCAGTTTTACGGGGGGGTCCTACAATGAGCAGTTCTTC
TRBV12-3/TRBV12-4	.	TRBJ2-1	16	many	CASSSKGGNYYNEQFF	TGTGCCAGCAGTTCTAAAGGCGGGAATTACTACAATGAGCAGTTCTTC
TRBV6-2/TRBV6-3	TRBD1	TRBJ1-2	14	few	CASSYLGQGTGYTF	TGTGCCAGCAGTTACTTGGGACAGGGAACTGGCTACACCTTC
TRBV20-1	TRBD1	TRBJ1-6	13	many	CSARDRVGSPLHF	TGCAGTGCCAGGGACAGGGTGGGCTCACCCCTCCACTTT
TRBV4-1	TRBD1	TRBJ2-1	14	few	CASSQEGTGAPKFF	TGCGCCAGCAGCCAAGAGGGGACAGGGGCCCCTAAGTTCTTC
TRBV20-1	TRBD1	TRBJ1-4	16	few	CSARGWGQGFNEKLFF	TGCAGTGCTAGAGGCTGGGGACAGGGCTTTAATGAAAAACTGTTTTTT
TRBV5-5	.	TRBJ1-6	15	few	CASSLTGSYNSPLHF	TGTGCCAGCAGCTTGACAGGCTCCTATAATTCACCCCTCCACTTT
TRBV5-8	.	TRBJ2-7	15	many	CASSLVPDPHYEQYF	TGTGCCAGCAGCTTGGTACCGGACCCCCACTACGAGCAGTACTTC
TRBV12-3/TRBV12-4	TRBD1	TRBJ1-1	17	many	CASSTPQGGPPNTEAFF	TGTGCCAGCAGTACTCCGCAGGGGGGACCTCCGAACACTGAAGCTTTCTTT
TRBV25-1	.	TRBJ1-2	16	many	CASSVSRTPPNYGYTF	TGTGCCAGCAGTGTTTCCCGGACACCTCCTAACTATGGCTACACCTTC
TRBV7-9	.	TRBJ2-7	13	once	CASSLDWPYEQYF	TGTGCCAGCAGCTTAGATTGGCCCTACGAGCAGTACTTC
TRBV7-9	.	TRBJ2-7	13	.	CASSLGELGEQYF	TGTGCCAGCAGCTTAGGAGAATTAGGCGAGCAGTACTTC
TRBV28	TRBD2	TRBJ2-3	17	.	CASSLLSLAGGLDTQYF	TGTGCCAGCAGTTTATTATCTCTAGCGGGGGGGTTAGATACGCAGTATTTT
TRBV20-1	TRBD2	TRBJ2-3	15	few	CSAPRPSGKTDTQYF	TGCAGTGCCCCACGGCCTAGCGGGAAAACAGATACGCAGTATTTT
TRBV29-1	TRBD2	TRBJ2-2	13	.	CSARTSSPGELFF	TGCAGCGCGCGGACTAGCTCTCCCGGGGAGCTGTTTTTT
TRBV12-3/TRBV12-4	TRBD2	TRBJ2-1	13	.	CASSPTGLAGMVF	TGTGCCAGCAGTCCCACAGGGCTAGCGGGGATGGTCTTC
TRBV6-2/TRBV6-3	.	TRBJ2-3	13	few	CASRHDGTDTQYF	TGTGCCAGCAGACACGACGGAACAGATACGCAGTATTTT
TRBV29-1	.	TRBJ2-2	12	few	CTTGEGTGELFF	TGCACCACAGGGGAGGGTACCGGGGAGCTGTTTTTT
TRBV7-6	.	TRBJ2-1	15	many	CASSLLQSSYNEQFF	TGTGCCAGCAGCTTACTTCAGAGCTCCTACAATGAGCAGTTCTTC
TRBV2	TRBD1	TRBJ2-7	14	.	CASSGPGQPYEQYF	TGTGCCAGCAGTGGACCGGGACAGCCCTACGAGCAGTACTTC
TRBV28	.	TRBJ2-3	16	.	CASSLLGLADTDTQYF	TGTGCCAGCAGTTTACTTGGGCTAGCAGACACAGATACGCAGTATTTT
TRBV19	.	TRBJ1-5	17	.	CASSFTTTRRYNQPQHF	TGTGCCAGTAGTTTCACGACAACACGACGGTACAATCAGCCCCAGCATTTT
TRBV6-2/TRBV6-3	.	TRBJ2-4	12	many	CASSVRKNIQYF	TGTGCCAGCAGCGTGCGGAAAAACATTCAGTACTTC
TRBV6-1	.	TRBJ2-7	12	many	CASTLYGYEQYF	TGTGCCAGCACTTTATATGGATACGAGCAGTACTTC
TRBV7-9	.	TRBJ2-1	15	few	CASSSVPTRGNEQFF	TGTGCCAGCAGCTCCGTTCCGACTAGGGGCAATGAGCAGTTCTTC
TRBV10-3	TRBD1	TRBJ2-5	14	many	CAIKQDRAEETQYF	TGTGCCATCAAGCAGGACAGGGCGGAGGAGACCCAGTACTTC